The 23 T cell receptor beta chains listed next were all sequenced from one sample in a study of shared clonotypes between healthy human individuals. Some clones are missing from TCRdb's copy, which holds only in-frame ones; the method was immunoSEQ multiplex PCR. In the table there are 1 million to 1.2 million clones, around 77% of which are singletons. The sample was memory CD4+ T cells from PBMCs. As to subset: CD45RA-negative fraction. The receptor set was obtained from a man between 18 and 29 years old in good health. Some clones in this sample may be carry-over from other donors' samples.

In its sample, this clone was seen many times. The genes are TRBV7-9 and TRBJ2-3; 14 positions match TRBD2. The CDR3 consists of 17 residues. Germline CDR1 reads SEHNR; CDR2 reads FQNEAQ (reference sequence). The V segment lost 6 bases and the J segment 4 bases; nucleotides outside the gene matches: 9. Here the CDR3 reads CASSPTSGRAFSDTQYF. The CDR3, as DNA: TGTGCCAGCAGTCCGACTAGCGGGAGGGCCTTCTCAGATACGCAGTATTTT.

The rearrangement uses TRBV7-3 and TRBJ2-7; the D call may be TRBD1 or TRBD2 (5 bases each). Germline assignment: CDR1 SGHTA and CDR2 FQGTGA. V gave up 4 bases and J gave up 8 bases, with 15 bases separating them. This CDR3 contains 13 residues. The CDR3 nucleotides are TGTGCCAGCAGCTCCGGTGCCGGGGCCAAGCAGTACTTC. This codes for CASSSGAGAKQYF.

V usage is TRBV5-4 and J usage is TRBJ2-7; TRBD2 matches 7 bases. The ends lost 5 bases at V and 2 bases at J; junction bases unmatched: 10. Germline V lookup: CDR1 SGHNT, CDR2 YYREEE (reference sequence). This CDR3 is 15 amino acids long. Written as DNA, the CDR3 is TGTGCCAGCAGTGGTGGACTAGAATCGACCTACGAGCAGTACTTC. This sequence encodes CASSGGLESTYEQYF.

This rearrangement joins TRBV7-9 to TRBJ2-7; TRBD1 aligns across 10 bases. The V and J ends lost 7 bases and 3 bases, in that order; junction bases with no gene match: 6. CDR1 is SEHNR and CDR2 is FQNEAQ in the germline V gene (reference sequence). The CDR3 loop spans 14 amino acids. The CDR3 spells CASTTGTGDYEQYF. The CDR3 DNA is TGTGCCAGCACCACCGGGACAGGGGACTACGAGCAGTACTTC. The complete variable domain, with remaining parts taken from reference TRBV7-9 and TRBJ2-7, reads DTGVSQNPRHKITKRGQNVTFRCDPISEHNRLYWYRQTLGQGPEFLTYFQNEAQLEKSRLLSDRFSAERPKGSFSTLEIQRTEQGDSAMYLCASTTGTGDYEQYFGPGTRLTVT.

The rearrangement uses TRBV27 and TRBJ1-1; 10 bases align to TRBD1. Germline CDR1 MNHEY, CDR2 SMNVEV (reference sequence). V shed 5 bases, J shed 5 bases, and the junction held 11 bases outside the gene matches. The CDR3 spans 16 residues. CDR3 in DNA: TGTGCCAGCAGTCCCGGGACAGGGGCCGGGTGGACTGAAGCTTTCTTT. This codes for CASSPGTGAGWTEAFF.

The chain combines TRBV25-1 with TRBJ1-1; 7 bases match TRBD1. The length of the CDR3 is 13 residues. The V and J ends lost 1 base and 10 bases, in that order; junction bases with no gene match: 6. Germline CDR1 reads MGHDK; CDR2 reads SYGVNS. This CDR3 reads CASSESKTGRAFF. The CDR3 DNA follows: TGTGCCAGCAGTGAATCTAAGACAGGGAGAGCTTTCTTT.

The chain has TRBV6-6 and TRBJ1-2; no firm D call. V gave up 7 bases and J gave up 7 bases, with 19 bases separating them. CDR3 size: 14 residues. CDR1 and CDR2 from the germline V gene are MNHNY and SVGAGI (reference sequence). CDR3 bases: TGTGCCAGCATGGAGACGGCCCGCCTACGTGGCTACACCTTC. Protein: CASMETARLRGYTF.

This clone has just one count. The chain recombines TRBV7-8 with TRBJ2-7; D may be TRBD2 (6 bases). From germline, CDR1 is SGHVS and CDR2 FQNEAQ. CDR3 length equals 15 residues. V was cut by 5 bases and J by 2 bases, with 16 bases left in between. CDR3 DNA: TGTGCCAGCAGCCAAGGGACTCTAAGCCCCTACGAGCAGTACTTC. This sequence encodes CASSQGTLSPYEQYF.

The chain links TRBV9 to TRBJ2-5, with D possibly TRBD2 on 5 matching bases. Trimming took off 0 bases at V and 7 bases at J, with 10 bases between the two ends. Germline V CDR1 and CDR2: SGDLS, YYNGEE. The CDR3 length is 13 residues. CDR3 protein: CASSVDFRGTQYF. DNA of the CDR3: TGTGCCAGCAGCGTAGACTTTCGGGGGACCCAGTACTTC. The complete variable domain, with remaining parts taken from reference TRBV9 and TRBJ2-5, reads DSGVTQTPKHLITATGQRVTLRCSPRSGDLSVYWYQQSLDQGLQFLIQYYNGEERAKGNILERFSAQQFPDLHSELNLSSLELGDSALYFCASSVDFRGTQYFGPGTRLLVL.

The chain is built from TRBV7-2 and TRBJ2-1; no definite D call. Looked up from germline, CDR1 is SGHTA and CDR2 is FQGNSA. CDR3 size: 15 residues. Trimming cost V 5 bases and J 3 bases, with 14 bases left between them. Here the CDR3 reads CASSHGPVNYNEQFF. The CDR3 coding sequence is TGTGCCAGCAGCCACGGACCGGTAAACTACAATGAGCAGTTCTTC.

V is TRBV19 and J is TRBJ2-2; the D call may be TRBD1 or TRBD2 (5 bases each). Germline CDR1 reads LNHDA; CDR2 reads SQIVND (reference sequence). This CDR3 region has 15 residues. Trimming left V 3 bases short and J 3 bases short, with 11 bases between. CDR3 coding DNA: TGTGCCAGTAGTATCGGGACCTTCCACACCGGGGAGCTGTTTTTT. Protein sequence: CASSIGTFHTGELFF.

The V and J genes are TRBV7-2 and TRBJ2-7; perhaps TRBD2 as D (6 bases). The CDR3 runs to 15 residues. Per the germline V gene, CDR1 is SGHTA and CDR2 is FQGNSA. V gave up 3 bases and J gave up 0 bases, with 12 bases separating them. CDR3 region: CASSLGLTSSYEQYF. The DNA for the CDR3 is TGTGCCAGCAGCTTGGGCCTGACTAGCTCCTACGAGCAGTACTTC.

This rearrangement joins TRBV7-2 to TRBJ2-6, with no clear D. The germline V gene has CDR1 SGHTA and CDR2 FQGNSA. The CDR3 sequence is 16 residues long. Between the trimmed V and J ends, which lost 5 bases and 0 bases, there was a span of 11 bases. As DNA, the CDR3 is TGTGCCAGCAGCCTGGATCCCCACTCTGGGGCCAACGTCCTGACTTTC. The encoded protein is CASSLDPHSGANVLTF.

The chain joins TRBV5-1 to TRBJ1-1; D ambiguous. V gave up 0 bases and J gave up 11 bases, with 8 bases separating them. Germline lookup yields CDR1 SGHRS and CDR2 YFSETQ. The CDR3 sequence is 11 residues long. This chain's CDR3 is CASSLGAKAFF. As DNA, the CDR3 is TGCGCCAGCAGCTTGGGGGCGAAGGCTTTCTTT.

Details on this clone: The sample carries other DNA sequences with the same CDR3. The chain carries TRBV28 and TRBJ2-5, with 8 bases aligning to TRBD1. Per the germline V gene, CDR1 is MDHEN and CDR2 is SYDVKM. This CDR3 comprises 11 residues. The junction had 4 bases not matched to a gene; V was cut back by 11 bases and J by 5 bases. The CDR3 loop reads CAATGEETQYF. DNA of the CDR3: TGTGCCGCGACAGGGGAGGAGACCCAGTACTTC.

This clone has a single count. V usage is TRBV11-3 and J usage is TRBJ2-7; D ambiguous. CDR3 length equals 14 residues. CDR1 and CDR2 (germline): SGHNT, YENEEA. Trimming took 0 bases from V and 1 from J, leaving 7 bases between them. CDR3 sequence: CASSLDAFSYEQYF. CDR3 coding DNA: TGTGCCAGCAGCTTAGATGCGTTTTCCTACGAGCAGTACTTC.

The rearrangement links TRBV27 to TRBJ2-2, with TRBD2 as a possible D gene (5 bases). Germline values: CDR1 MNHEY, CDR2 SMNVEV (reference sequence). The length of the CDR3 is 17 residues. V was trimmed by 5 bases and J by 6 bases, leaving 22 bases between them. The CDR3 spells CASSLEGPSLVAGELFF. The CDR3 DNA follows: TGTGCCAGCAGTCTCGAAGGGCCTAGCTTGGTCGCCGGGGAGCTGTTTTTT.

Worth noting for this clone: A far bigger clonotype differs at one base, so this is likely a read error. J is TRBJ2-5 and V is TRBV15, with unresolved D. The J call is doubtful: the DNA matches TRBJ2-7 better. Germline CDR1 reads LNHNV; CDR2 reads YYDKDF (reference sequence). This CDR3 has 12 amino acids. CDR3 protein: CATRRDEDEQYF. CDR3 coding DNA: TGTGCCACCCGCAGAGATGAGGACGAGCAGTACTTC.

This clone occurred a few times. J is TRBJ2-7 and V is TRBV7-2; 7 positions agree with TRBD2. This CDR3 is built from 16 residues. Germline trimming cut 0 bases from V and 2 bases from J; bases unmatched to any gene: 7. Germline CDR1 SGHTA, CDR2 FQGNSA. The CDR3 loop is CASSLASSGAPYEQYF. The CDR3 DNA sequence: TGTGCCAGCAGCTTAGCGTCTAGCGGAGCACCCTACGAGCAGTACTTC.

This chain joins TRBV4-3 and TRBJ2-7, with 9 nucleotides matching TRBD2. V shed 3 bases and J 4 bases; nucleotides not matched to a gene: 4. This CDR3 is built from 14 residues. Germline CDR1 LGHNA, CDR2 YSLEER. The CDR3 sequence is CASSQIAGAYEQYF. CDR3 DNA sequence: TGCGCCAGCAGCCAGATAGCGGGAGCATACGAGCAGTACTTC.

Concerning this clone: Within the sample, other DNA sequences also encode this same CDR3. The V call is TRBV5-1, the J call TRBJ1-1; D might be TRBD1 (5 bases). The germline gives CDR1 SGHRS, CDR2 YFSETQ. The CDR3 covers 14 residues. V lost 0 bases and J lost 2, with 8 bases in between. CDR3 DNA sequence: TGCGCCAGCAGCTTGGGACAGTACAACACTGAAGCTTTCTTT. This gives the protein CASSLGQYNTEAFF.

This clone appeared once. The chain joins TRBV4-1 to TRBJ2-1; 7 bases match TRBD1. CDR1 and CDR2 from the germline V gene are MGHRA and YSYEKL. V was clipped by 3 bases and J by 7 bases; unmatched bases: 27. The CDR3 loop spans 21 amino acids. The CDR3 loop is CASSHRTSVTGRGDNWNEQFF. The CDR3 nucleotides read TGCGCCAGCAGCCACCGTACCTCCGTGACAGGGAGAGGGGATAACTGGAATGAGCAGTTCTTC.

This chain joins TRBV15 and TRBJ2-3, with D tentatively TRBD2 (5 bases). Germline lookup yields CDR1 LNHNV and CDR2 YYDKDF (reference sequence). The CDR3 contains 16 residues. The V gene lost 3 bases and the J gene lost 8 bases, with 21 bases spanning the gap. The CDR3 region has the DNA TGTGCCACCAGCAGCCCCCCGGGCCTCAGCCGGGGTACGCAGTATTTT. Protein product: CATSSPPGLSRGTQYF.